Each of the 19 T cell receptor beta chains below was sequenced from the same sample in a study of blood T cell repertoires in COVID-19. Using immunoSEQ multiplex PCR, the repertoire was profiled, and TCRdb retains in-frame clones only, with some absent. The data show some 150,000 clones, about 87% seen once. The sequenced material came from peripheral blood. These receptors came from a woman aged 50 to 60 with active or convalescent COVID-19.

The chain is built from TRBV13 and TRBJ1-3, with D maybe TRBD1 (5 bases). The CDR3 sequence is 14 residues long. Deletions cut 5 bases from V and 0 bases from J, with 8 bases between. Germline CDR1 and CDR2: PRHDT and FYEKMQ (reference sequence). The CDR3 here is CASSETGSGNTIYF. For the CDR3, the DNA is TGTGCCAGCAGCGAAACAGGCTCTGGAAACACCATATATTTT.

The chain has TRBV28 and TRBJ2-3; 7 bases line up with TRBD2. The CDR3 runs to 17 residues. CDR1 MDHEN and CDR2 SYDVKM come from the germline V gene. V dropped 5 bases and J dropped 1; count of bases not matched to a gene: 12. In DNA, the CDR3 is TGTGCCAGCAGTCACCCTGCGGGGGAGAGAGGCACAGATACGCAGTATTTT. Its translation: CASSHPAGERGTDTQYF.

The genes are TRBV9 and TRBJ1-6; the D is unclear. The germline V gene has CDR1 SGDLS and CDR2 YYNGEE. Deletions cut 0 bases from V and 5 bases from J, with 6 bases between. The length of the CDR3 is 14 residues. The CDR3 DNA follows: TGTGCCAGCAGCGTAGGCGGGGATAATTCACCCCTCCACTTT. It translates to CASSVGGDNSPLHF.

The chain carries TRBV28 and TRBJ1-5, with 9 bases aligning to TRBD1. Germline CDR1 and CDR2: MDHEN and SYDVKM. After removal of 4 bases from V and 5 bases from J, the junction contained 12 bases not matched to a gene. The CDR3 has 17 amino acids. CDR3 amino acids: CASSSAEQGASDQPQHF. CDR3 nucleotide sequence: TGTGCCAGCAGTTCCGCTGAACAGGGGGCGTCGGATCAGCCCCAGCATTTT.

This chain connects TRBV5-1 to TRBJ2-2, with 9 positions matching TRBD2. Per germline, CDR1 SGHRS and CDR2 YFSETQ. After removal of 4 bases from V and 4 bases from J, the junction contained 14 bases not matched to a gene. The CDR3 spans 18 residues. In DNA, the CDR3 is TGCGCCAGCAGCCAATTTACAGGGCGGGAGGGCCCCACCGGGGAGCTGTTTTTT. Encoded protein: CASSQFTGREGPTGELFF.

This clone was detected only once. The genes are TRBV23-1 and TRBJ1-2; D might be TRBD1 (5 bases). TRBV23-1 is designated an ORF whose function remains uncertain. The CDR3 covers 14 residues. Trimming stripped 8 bases from V and 7 bases from J, with 20 bases between. The CDR3 sequence is CASLKTAGITGYTF. The CDR3 bases are TGCGCCAGCCTGAAGACGGCAGGGATCACTGGCTACACCTTC.

The rearrangement joins TRBV4-2 to TRBJ1-1; 8 bases align to TRBD1. The J segment lost 5 bases and the V segment lost 6 bases, leaving 11 bases of the junction unmatched. Germline V gene sequence: CDR1 LGHNA, CDR2 YNFKEQ. This CDR3 contains 15 residues. The CDR3 loop is CASRPGGREETEAFF. For the CDR3, the DNA is TGTGCCAGCAGACCAGGGGGCAGGGAGGAGACTGAAGCTTTCTTT.

The gene calls are TRBV6-1 and TRBJ1-1, with TRBD1 matching 7 bases. The CDR3 covers 14 residues. Germline CDR1 and CDR2: MNHNS and SASEGT. V trimming: 1 base; J trimming: 5 bases; junction bases outside the gene matches: 4. CDR3 in DNA: TGTGCCAGCAGTGAAGTGACAGGGTGGACTGAAGCTTTCTTT. Residues: CASSEVTGWTEAFF.

This chain links TRBV15 with TRBJ2-3, with TRBD1 matching 8 bases. Per the germline V gene, CDR1 is LNHNV and CDR2 is YYDKDF (reference sequence). The CDR3 is 15 residues long. Trimming at V came to 7 bases and at J to 0 bases, leaving 6 bases not matched to a gene. This CDR3 is CATTRDRKSTDTQYF. CDR3 sequence (DNA): TGTGCCACCACCCGGGACAGGAAGAGCACAGATACGCAGTATTTT.

This clone occurred once. The chain joins TRBV5-1 to TRBJ2-3; D is perhaps TRBD1 (6 bases). CDR1 SGHRS and CDR2 YFSETQ come from the germline V gene. This CDR3 is built from 15 residues. Trimming removed 2 bases from V and 0 bases from J, with 10 bases in between. CDR3 DNA: TGCGCCAGCAGCTTCAACGGACAGAGCACAGATACGCAGTATTTT. Translating it yields CASSFNGQSTDTQYF.

V gene TRBV7-9 combines with J gene TRBJ2-1; the match to TRBD1 covers 9 bases. This CDR3 spans 15 amino acids. Germline V CDR1 and CDR2: SEHNR, FQNEAQ (reference sequence). V lost 3 bases to trimming and J lost 7 bases; unmatched junction nucleotides: 7. Here the CDR3 reads CASSLGQGLGNEQFF. In DNA form, the CDR3 reads TGTGCCAGCAGCTTGGGACAGGGACTGGGAAATGAGCAGTTCTTC.

CDR3 in DNA: TGTGCCACCAGCAGAGATCTGGGGGCCTTGAACTATGGCTACACCTTC. Translated, it gives CATSRDLGALNYGYTF. The chain links TRBV15 to TRBJ1-2; tentative D call: TRBD1 (6 bases). The length of the CDR3 is 16 residues. Trimming pared 0 bases from V and 2 bases from J, leaving 13 bases between. Germline V gives CDR1 LNHNV, CDR2 YYDKDF (reference sequence).

This clone turned up a few times. This chain links TRBV5-6 with TRBJ1-1; D remains unclear. This CDR3 has 14 amino acids. V was clipped by 0 bases and J by 6 bases, with 12 bases between them. Per the germline V gene, CDR1 is SGHDT and CDR2 is YYEEEE. CDR3 protein: CASSLDSHFSEAFF. In DNA, the CDR3 is TGTGCCAGCAGCTTGGATTCCCACTTTTCTGAAGCTTTCTTT. Variable domain in full (rest from reference TRBV5-6 and TRBJ1-1): DAGVTQSPTHLIKTRGQQVTLRCSPKSGHDTVSWYQQALGQGPQFIFQYYEEEERQRGNFPDRFSGHQFPNYSSELNVNALLLGDSALYLCASSLDSHFSEAFFGQGTRLTVV.

The chain recombines TRBV2 with TRBJ2-1, with TRBD1 matching over 7 bases. The CDR3 has 15 residues. Germline values: CDR1 SNHLY, CDR2 FYNNEI. Losses at the gene ends were 11 bases for V and 6 bases for J; bases not matched to a gene: 16. Written as DNA, the CDR3 is TGTGCCGGACAAACCGGGACAGTTCCCTCCAATGAGCAGTTCTTC. Its translation: CAGQTGTVPSNEQFF.

The chain combines TRBV2 with TRBJ1-1, with D tentatively TRBD1 (6 bases). The CDR3 loop spans 14 amino acids. V lost 7 bases and J 0 bases, leaving 12 bases between the germline ends. CDR1 and CDR2 from the germline V gene are SNHLY and FYNNEI. The CDR3 DNA reads TGTGCCAGCAACCCACAGGGCTTGAACACTGAAGCTTTCTTT. Translation gives CASNPQGLNTEAFF.

As to this clone: One end of the junction is discordant with germline, which a read error may explain. This rearrangement joins TRBV2 to TRBJ2-2; 8 nucleotides agree with TRBD1. The CDR3 is made up of 15 amino acids. CDR1 and CDR2 (germline): SNHLY, FYNNEI. The CDR3 is CASREGQGAGGELFF. The DNA for the CDR3 is TGTGCCAGCAGGGAAGGGCAGGGGGCAGGAGGGGAGCTGTTTTTT.

This clone has only a few counts. This sequence joins TRBV29-1 and TRBJ1-5; 10 bases line up with TRBD1. The germline CDR1 and CDR2 sequences are SQVTM and ANQGSEA. The CDR3 contains 14 residues. Losses at the gene ends were 3 bases for V and 5 bases for J; bases not matched to a gene: 4. CDR3 nucleotides: TGCAGCGTTGAGACAGGGGGCAAGGATCAGCCCCAGCATTTT. This encodes CSVETGGKDQPQHF.

This clone showed up just a few times. The V call is TRBV7-9, the J call TRBJ2-5; TRBD1 matches 9 bases. Germline V gene sequence: CDR1 SEHNR, CDR2 FQNEAQ (reference sequence). The ends lost 8 bases at V and 5 bases at J; junction bases unmatched: 12. The CDR3 covers 15 residues. The CDR3 loop reads CASGAGTGLLETQYF. The CDR3 region has the DNA TGTGCCAGCGGAGCCGGGACAGGGCTTTTGGAGACCCAGTACTTC.

This clone occurred once. This chain connects TRBV4-1 to TRBJ2-5; D is undetermined. CDR3 length equals 14 residues. Trimming stripped 0 bases from V and 4 bases from J, with 9 bases between. Germline CDR1 is MGHRA and CDR2 is YSYEKL. CDR3 residues: CASSQDKAVETQYF. The CDR3 DNA reads TGCGCCAGCAGCCAAGATAAGGCGGTAGAGACCCAGTACTTC.